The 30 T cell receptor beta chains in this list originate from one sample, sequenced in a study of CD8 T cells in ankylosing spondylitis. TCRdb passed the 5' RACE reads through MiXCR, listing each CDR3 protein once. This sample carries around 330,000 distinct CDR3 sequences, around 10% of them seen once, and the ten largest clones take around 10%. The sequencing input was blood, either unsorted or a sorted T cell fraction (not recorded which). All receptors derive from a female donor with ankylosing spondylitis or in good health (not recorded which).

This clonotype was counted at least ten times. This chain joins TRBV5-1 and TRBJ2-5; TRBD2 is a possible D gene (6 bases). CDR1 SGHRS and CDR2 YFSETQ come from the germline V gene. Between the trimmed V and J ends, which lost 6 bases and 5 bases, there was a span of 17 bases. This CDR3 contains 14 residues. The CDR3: CASTLPGEYETQYF. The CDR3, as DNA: TGCGCCAGCACCCTTCCGGGGGAGTATGAGACCCAGTACTTC. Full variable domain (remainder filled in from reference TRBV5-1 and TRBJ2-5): KAGVTQTPRYLIKTRGQQVTLSCSPISGHRSVSWYQQTPGQGLQFLFEYFSETQRNKGNFPGRFSGRQFSNSRSEMNVSTLELGDSALYLCASTLPGEYETQYFGPGTRLLVL.

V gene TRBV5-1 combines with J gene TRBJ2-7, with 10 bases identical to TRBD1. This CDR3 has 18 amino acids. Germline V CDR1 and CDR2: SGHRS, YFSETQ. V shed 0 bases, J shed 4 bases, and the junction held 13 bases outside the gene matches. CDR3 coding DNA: TGCGCCAGCAGCTTGGCCCCATCCGGGACAGGGGTGTTGTACGAGCAGTACTTC. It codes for CASSLAPSGTGVLYEQYF.

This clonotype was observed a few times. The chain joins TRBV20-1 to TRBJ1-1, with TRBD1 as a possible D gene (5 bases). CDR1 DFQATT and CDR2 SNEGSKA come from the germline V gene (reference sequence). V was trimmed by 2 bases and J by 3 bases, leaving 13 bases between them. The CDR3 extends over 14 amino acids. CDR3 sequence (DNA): TGCAGTGCTAGAAGGTCCGGGACGGACACTGAAGCTTTCTTT. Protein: CSARRSGTDTEAFF.

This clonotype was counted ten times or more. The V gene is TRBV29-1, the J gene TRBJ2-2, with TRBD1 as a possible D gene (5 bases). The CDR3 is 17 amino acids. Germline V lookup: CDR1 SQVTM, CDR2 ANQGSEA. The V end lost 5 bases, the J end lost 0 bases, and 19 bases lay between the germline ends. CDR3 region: CSVWGPGRTANTGELFF. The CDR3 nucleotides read TGCAGCGTTTGGGGCCCAGGTAGAACCGCGAACACCGGGGAGCTGTTTTTT.

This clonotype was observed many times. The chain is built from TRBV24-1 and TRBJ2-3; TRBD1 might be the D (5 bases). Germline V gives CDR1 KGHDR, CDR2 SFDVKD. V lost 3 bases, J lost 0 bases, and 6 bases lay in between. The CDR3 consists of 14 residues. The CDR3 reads CATSDTGSTDTQYF. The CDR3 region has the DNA TGTGCCACCAGTGATACAGGTAGCACAGATACGCAGTATTTT.

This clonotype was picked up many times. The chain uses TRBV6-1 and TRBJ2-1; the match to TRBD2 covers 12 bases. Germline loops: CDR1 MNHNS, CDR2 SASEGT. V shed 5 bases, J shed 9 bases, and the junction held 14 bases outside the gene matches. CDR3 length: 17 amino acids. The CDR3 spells CASSPDQLAGGLGEQFF. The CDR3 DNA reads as TGTGCCAGCAGTCCCGACCAACTAGCGGGGGGACTTGGTGAGCAGTTCTTC.

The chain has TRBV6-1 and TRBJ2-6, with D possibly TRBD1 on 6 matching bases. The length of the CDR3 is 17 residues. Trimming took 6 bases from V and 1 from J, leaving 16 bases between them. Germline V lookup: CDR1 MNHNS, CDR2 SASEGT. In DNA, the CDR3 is TGTGCCAGCAGATGGGACATTGAAAAATCTGGGGCCAACGTCCTGACTTTC. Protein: CASRWDIEKSGANVLTF.

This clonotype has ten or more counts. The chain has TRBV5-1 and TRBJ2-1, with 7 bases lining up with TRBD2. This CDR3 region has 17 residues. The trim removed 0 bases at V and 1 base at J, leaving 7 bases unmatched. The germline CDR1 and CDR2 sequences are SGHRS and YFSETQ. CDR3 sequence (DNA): TGCGCCAGCAGCTTGGTTTCTGCGGGAGTTTCCTACAATGAGCAGTTCTTC. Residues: CASSLVSAGVSYNEQFF.

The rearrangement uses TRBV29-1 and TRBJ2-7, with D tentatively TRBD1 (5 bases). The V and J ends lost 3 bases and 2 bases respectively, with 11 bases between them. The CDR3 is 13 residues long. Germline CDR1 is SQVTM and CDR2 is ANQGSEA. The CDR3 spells CSVEQGVPYEQYF. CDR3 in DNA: TGCAGCGTTGAGCAGGGTGTGCCCTACGAGCAGTACTTC.

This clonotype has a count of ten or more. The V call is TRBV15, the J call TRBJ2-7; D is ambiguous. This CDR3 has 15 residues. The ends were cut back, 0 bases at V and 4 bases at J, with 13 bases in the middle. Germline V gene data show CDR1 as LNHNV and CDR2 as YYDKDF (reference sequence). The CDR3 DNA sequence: TGTGCCACCAGCAGAGAACGCGGCCAATTTTACGAGCAGTACTTC. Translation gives CATSRERGQFYEQYF. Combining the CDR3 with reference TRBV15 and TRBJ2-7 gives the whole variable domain DAMVIQNPRYQVTQFGKPVTLSCSQTLNHNVMYWYQQKSSQAPKLLFHYYDKDFNNEADTPDNFQSRRPNTSFCFLDIRSPGLGDTAMYLCATSRERGQFYEQYFGPGTRLTVT.

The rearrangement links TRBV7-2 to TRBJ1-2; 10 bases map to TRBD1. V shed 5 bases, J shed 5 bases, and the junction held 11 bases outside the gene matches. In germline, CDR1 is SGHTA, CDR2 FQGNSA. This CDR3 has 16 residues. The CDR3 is CASSPPPGQGKYGYTF. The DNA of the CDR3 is TGTGCCAGCAGCCCCCCGCCGGGACAGGGGAAGTATGGCTACACCTTC.

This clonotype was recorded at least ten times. The CDR3, as DNA: TGCAGTGCCTTCTCATCAGGGTTACCCCTACGACATCAGCCCCAGCATTTT. Its translation is CSAFSSGLPLRHQPQHF. The chain has TRBV20-1 and TRBJ1-5; D possibly corresponds to TRBD1 (5 bases). CDR1 and CDR2 (germline): DFQATT, SNEGSKA (reference sequence). Trimming shortened V by 6 bases and J by 5 bases, and 26 bases separated the two germline ends. The CDR3 extends over 17 amino acids.

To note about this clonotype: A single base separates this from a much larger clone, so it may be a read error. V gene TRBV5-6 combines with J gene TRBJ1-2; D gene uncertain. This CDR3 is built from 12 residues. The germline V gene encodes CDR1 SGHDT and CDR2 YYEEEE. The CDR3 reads CASSLQTYGDTF. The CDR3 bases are TGTGCCAGCAGCTTGCAGACCTATGGCGACACCTTC.

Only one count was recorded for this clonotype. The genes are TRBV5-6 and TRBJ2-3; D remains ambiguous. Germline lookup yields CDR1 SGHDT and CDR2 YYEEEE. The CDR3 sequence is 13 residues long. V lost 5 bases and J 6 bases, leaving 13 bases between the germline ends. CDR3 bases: TGTGCCAGCAGTCAACCCGGTGGGGATACGCAGTATTTT. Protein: CASSQPGGDTQYF.

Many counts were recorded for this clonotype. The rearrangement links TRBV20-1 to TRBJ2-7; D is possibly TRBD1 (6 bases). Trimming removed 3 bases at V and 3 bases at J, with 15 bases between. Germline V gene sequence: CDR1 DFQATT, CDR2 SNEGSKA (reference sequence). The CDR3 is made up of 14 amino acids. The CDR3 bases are TGCAGTGCTAGGTCCGACAGGTACGACTACGAGCAGTACTTC. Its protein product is CSARSDRYDYEQYF.

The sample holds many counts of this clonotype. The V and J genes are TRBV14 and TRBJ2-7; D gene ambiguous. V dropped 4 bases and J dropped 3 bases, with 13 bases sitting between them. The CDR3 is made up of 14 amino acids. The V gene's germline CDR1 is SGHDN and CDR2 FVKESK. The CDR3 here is CASSLRRAYYEQYF. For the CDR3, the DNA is TGTGCCAGCAGCCTCAGAAGGGCGTACTACGAGCAGTACTTC.

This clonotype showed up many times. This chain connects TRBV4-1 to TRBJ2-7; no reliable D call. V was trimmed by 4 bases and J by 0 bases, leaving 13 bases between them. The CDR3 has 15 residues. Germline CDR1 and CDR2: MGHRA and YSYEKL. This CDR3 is CASSLAEAISYEQYF. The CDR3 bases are TGCGCCAGCAGCCTAGCAGAGGCCATCTCCTACGAGCAGTACTTC.

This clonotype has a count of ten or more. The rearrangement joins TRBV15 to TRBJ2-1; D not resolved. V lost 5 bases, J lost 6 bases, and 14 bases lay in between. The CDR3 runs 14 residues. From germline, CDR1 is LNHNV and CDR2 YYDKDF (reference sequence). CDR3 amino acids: CATSARSLGNEQFF. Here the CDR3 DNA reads TGTGCCACCAGCGCCCGGAGTTTAGGCAATGAGCAGTTCTTC.

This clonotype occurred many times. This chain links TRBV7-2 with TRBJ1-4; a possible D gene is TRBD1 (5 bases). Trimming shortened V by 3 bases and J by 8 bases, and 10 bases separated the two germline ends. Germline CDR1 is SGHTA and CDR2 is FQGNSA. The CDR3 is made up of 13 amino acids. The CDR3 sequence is CASSLGGREKLFF. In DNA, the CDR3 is TGTGCCAGCAGCTTGGGGGGTCGGGAAAAACTGTTTTTT.

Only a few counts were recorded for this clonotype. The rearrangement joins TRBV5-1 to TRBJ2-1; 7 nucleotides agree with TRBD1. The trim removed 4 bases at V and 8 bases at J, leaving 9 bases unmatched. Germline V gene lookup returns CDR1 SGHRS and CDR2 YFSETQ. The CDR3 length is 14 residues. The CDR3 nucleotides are TGCGCCAGCAGCCCTCCGGGACAGCCACATGAGCAGTTCTTC. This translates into CASSPPGQPHEQFF.

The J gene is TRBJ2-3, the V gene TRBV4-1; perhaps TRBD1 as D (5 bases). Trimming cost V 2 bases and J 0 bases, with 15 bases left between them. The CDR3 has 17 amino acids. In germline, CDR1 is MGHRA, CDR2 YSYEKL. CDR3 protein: CASSQRGDSESTDTQYF. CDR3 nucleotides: TGCGCCAGCAGCCAAAGAGGAGACAGTGAGAGCACAGATACGCAGTATTTT.

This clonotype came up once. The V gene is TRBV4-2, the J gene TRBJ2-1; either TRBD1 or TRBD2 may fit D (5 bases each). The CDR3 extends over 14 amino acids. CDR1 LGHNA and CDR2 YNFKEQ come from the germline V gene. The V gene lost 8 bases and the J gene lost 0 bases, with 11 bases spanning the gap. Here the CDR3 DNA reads TGTGCCAGCGGCCCGGGGCTCTCCTACAATGAGCAGTTCTTC. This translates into CASGPGLSYNEQFF.

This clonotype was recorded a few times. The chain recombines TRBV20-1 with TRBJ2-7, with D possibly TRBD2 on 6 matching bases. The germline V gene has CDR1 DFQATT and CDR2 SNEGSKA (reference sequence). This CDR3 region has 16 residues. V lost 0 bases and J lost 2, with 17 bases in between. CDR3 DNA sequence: TGCAGTGCTAGAGAGAATTTCGGCGGGATCACCTACGAGCAGTACTTC. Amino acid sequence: CSARENFGGITYEQYF.

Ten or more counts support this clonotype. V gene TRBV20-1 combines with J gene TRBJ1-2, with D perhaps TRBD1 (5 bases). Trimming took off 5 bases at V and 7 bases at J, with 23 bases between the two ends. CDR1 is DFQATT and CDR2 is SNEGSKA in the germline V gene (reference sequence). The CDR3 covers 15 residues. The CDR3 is CSAFNQGKSLGGYTF. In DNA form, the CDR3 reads TGCAGTGCTTTCAACCAGGGAAAATCGTTAGGTGGCTACACCTTC.

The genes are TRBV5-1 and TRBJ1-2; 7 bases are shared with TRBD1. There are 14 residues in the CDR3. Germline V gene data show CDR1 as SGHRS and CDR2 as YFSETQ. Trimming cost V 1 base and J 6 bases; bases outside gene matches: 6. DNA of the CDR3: TGCGCCAGCAGCTTGCGTAAGGGGGCAGATGGCTACACCTTC. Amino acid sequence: CASSLRKGADGYTF.

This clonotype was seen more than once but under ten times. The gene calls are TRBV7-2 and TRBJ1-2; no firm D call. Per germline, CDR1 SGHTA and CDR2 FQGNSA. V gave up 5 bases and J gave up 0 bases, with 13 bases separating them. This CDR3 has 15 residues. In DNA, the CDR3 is TGTGCCAGCAGCCCTCTATTAGGAGCTAACTATGGCTACACCTTC. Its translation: CASSPLLGANYGYTF.

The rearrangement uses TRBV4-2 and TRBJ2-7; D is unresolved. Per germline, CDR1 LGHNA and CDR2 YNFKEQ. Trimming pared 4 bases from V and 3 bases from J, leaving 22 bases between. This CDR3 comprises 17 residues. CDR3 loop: CASSPTSVDHDLYEQYF. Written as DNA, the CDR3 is TGTGCCAGCAGCCCCACATCAGTGGACCATGATCTCTACGAGCAGTACTTC.

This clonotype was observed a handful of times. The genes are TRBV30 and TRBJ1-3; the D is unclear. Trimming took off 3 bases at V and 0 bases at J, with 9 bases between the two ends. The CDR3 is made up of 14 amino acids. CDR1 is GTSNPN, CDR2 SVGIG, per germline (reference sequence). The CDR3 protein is CAWRGGSSGNTIYF. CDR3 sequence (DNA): TGTGCCTGGAGGGGAGGTTCCTCTGGAAACACCATATATTTT.

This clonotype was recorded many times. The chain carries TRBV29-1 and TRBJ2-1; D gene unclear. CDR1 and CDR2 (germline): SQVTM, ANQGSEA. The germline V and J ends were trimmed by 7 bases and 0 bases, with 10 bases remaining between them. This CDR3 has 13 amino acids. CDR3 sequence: CSAGTRSYNEQFF. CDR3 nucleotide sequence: TGCAGCGCCGGCACCCGCTCCTACAATGAGCAGTTCTTC.

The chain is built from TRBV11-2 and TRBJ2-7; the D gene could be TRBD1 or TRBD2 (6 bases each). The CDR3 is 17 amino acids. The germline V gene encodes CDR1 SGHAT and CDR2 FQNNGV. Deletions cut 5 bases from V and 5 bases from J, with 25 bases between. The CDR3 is CASSALTSTGGRDEQYF. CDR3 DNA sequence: TGTGCCAGCAGCGCACTAACTAGCACCGGGGGCCGGGACGAGCAGTACTTC.